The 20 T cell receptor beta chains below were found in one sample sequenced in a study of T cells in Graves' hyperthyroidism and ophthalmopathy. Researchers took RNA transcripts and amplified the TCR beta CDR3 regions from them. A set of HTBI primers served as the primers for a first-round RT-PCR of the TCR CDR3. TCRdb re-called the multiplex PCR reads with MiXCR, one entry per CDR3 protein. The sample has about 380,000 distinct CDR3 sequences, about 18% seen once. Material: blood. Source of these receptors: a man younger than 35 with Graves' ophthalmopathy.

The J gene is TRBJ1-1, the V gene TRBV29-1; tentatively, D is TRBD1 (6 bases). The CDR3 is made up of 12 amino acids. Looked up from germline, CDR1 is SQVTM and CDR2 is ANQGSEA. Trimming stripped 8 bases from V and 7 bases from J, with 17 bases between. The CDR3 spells CSPAGVGGEAFF. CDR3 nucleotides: TGCAGCCCTGCAGGGGTGGGGGGTGAAGCTTTCTTT.

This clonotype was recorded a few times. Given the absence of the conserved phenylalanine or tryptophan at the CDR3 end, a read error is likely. Here the CDR3 DNA reads TGCGCCAGCAGCCCGACAGGTGGAAGGGTGAACACTGAAGCTTTCCTT. This encodes CASSPTGGRVNTEAFL. V and J are TRBV5-1 and TRBJ1-1, with D tentatively TRBD1 (6 bases). V was trimmed by 4 bases and J by 0 bases, leaving 16 bases between them. Germline loops: CDR1 SGHRS, CDR2 YFSETQ. The CDR3 length is 16 residues.

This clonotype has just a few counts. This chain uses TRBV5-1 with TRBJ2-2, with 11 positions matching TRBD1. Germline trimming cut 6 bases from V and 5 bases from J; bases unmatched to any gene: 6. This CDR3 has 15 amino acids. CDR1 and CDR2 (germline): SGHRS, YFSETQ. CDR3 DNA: TGCGCCAGCAACTTAGGGACAGGGGGAACCGGGGAGCTGTTTTTT. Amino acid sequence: CASNLGTGGTGELFF.

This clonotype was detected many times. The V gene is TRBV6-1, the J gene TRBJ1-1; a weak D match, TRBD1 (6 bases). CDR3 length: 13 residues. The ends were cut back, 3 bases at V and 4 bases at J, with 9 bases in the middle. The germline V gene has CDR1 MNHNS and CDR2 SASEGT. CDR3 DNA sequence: TGTGCCAGCAGTGATGACAGGAGCACTGAAGCTTTCTTT. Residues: CASSDDRSTEAFF.

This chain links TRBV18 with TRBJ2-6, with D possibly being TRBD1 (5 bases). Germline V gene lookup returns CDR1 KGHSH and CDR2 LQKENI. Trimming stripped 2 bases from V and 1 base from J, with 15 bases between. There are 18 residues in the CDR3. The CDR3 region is CASSPMETGWSGANVLTF. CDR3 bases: TGTGCCAGCTCACCAATGGAAACAGGATGGTCTGGGGCCAACGTCCTGACTTTC. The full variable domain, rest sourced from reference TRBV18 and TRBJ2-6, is NAGVMQNPRHLVRRRGQEARLRCSPMKGHSHVYWYRQLPEEGLKFMVYLQKENIIDESGMPKERFSAEFPKEGPSILRIQQVVRGDSAAYFCASSPMETGWSGANVLTFGAGSRLTVL.

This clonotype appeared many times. CDR3 sequence: CASRRSPDTQYF. The DNA for the CDR3 is TGTGCCAGCAGGAGATCCCCAGATACGCAGTATTTT. V is TRBV12-3 or TRBV12-4 and J is TRBJ2-3, with D unclear. The CDR3 covers 12 residues. The V end was cut by 6 bases, the J end by 4 bases, with 8 bases between.

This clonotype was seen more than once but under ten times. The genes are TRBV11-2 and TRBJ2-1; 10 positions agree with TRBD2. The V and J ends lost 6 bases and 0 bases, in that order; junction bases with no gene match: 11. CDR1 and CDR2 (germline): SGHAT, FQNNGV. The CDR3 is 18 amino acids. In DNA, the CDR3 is TGTGCCAGCAGGAAACTAGCGGGATCCCTGAGCTCCTACAATGAGCAGTTCTTC. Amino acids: CASRKLAGSLSSYNEQFF. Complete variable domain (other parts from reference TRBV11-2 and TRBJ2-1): EAGVAQSPRYKIIEKRQSVAFWCNPISGHATLYWYQQILGQGPKLLIQFQNNGVVDDSQLPKDRFSAERLKGVDSTLKIQPAKLEDSAVYLCASRKLAGSLSSYNEQFFGPGTRLTVL.

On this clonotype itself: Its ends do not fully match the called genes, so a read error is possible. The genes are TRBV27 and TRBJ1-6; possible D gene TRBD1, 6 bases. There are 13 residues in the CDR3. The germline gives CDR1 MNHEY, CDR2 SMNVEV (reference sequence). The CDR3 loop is CARSSHDRYTLHF. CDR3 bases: TGTGCCCGCAGTTCACACGACAGGTATACCCTCCACTTT.

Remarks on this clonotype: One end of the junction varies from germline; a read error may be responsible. Here the CDR3 reads CASSYRVRATYDEQFF. In nucleotides, the CDR3 is TGTGCCAGCAGTTACAGGGTCAGGGCTACCTACGATGAGCAGTTCTTC. V usage is TRBV6-6 and J usage is TRBJ2-1; perhaps TRBD1 as D (5 bases). Germline CDR1 and CDR2: MNHNY and SVGAGI (reference sequence). The CDR3 has 16 residues.

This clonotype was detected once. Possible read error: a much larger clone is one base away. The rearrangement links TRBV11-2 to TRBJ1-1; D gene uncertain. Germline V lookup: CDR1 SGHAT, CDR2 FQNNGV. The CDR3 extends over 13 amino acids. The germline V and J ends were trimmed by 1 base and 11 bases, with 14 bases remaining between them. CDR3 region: CASSLGPSRGAFF. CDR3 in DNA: TGTGCCAGCAGCTTAGGGCCGTCCCGTGGGGCTTTCTTT.

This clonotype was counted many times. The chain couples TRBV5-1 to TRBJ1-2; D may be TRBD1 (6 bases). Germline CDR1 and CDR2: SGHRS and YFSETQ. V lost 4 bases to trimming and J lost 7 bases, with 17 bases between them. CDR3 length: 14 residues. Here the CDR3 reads CASSHLGGQGGYTF. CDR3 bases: TGCGCCAGCAGCCACCTTGGGGGGCAAGGTGGCTACACCTTC.

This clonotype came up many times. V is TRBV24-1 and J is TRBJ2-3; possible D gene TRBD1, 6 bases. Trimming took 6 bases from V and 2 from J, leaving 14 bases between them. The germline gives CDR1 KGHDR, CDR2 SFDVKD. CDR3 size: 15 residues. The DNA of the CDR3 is TGTGCCACCAGTCGCCGGGACACCTTCACAGATACGCAGTATTTT. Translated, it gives CATSRRDTFTDTQYF.

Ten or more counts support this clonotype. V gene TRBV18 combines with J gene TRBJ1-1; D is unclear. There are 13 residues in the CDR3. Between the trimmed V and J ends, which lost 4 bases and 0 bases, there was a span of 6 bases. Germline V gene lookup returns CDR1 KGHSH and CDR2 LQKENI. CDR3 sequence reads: CASSQGMNTEAFF. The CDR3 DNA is TGTGCCAGCTCACAAGGGATGAACACTGAAGCTTTCTTT.

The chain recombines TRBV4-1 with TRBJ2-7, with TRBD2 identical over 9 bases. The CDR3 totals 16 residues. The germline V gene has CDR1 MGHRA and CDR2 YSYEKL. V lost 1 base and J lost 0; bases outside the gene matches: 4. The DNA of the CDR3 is TGCGCCAGCAGCCAAGCTGATAGCGGGGGCTCCTACGAGCAGTACTTC. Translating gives CASSQADSGGSYEQYF.

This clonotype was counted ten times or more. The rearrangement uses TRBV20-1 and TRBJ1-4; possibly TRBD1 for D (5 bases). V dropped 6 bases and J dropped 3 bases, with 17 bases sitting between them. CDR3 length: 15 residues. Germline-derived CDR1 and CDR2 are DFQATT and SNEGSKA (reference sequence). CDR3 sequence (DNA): TGCAGTGCCGACGTAAACGGGGGTGCTAATGAAAAACTGTTTTTT. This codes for CSADVNGGANEKLFF.

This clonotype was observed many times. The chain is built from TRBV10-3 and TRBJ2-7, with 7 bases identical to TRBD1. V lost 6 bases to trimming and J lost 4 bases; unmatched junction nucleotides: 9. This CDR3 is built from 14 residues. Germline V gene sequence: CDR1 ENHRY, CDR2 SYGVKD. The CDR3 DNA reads TGTGCCATCAGAGGGGGCACAGGGCCTTACGAGCAGTACTTC. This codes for CAIRGGTGPYEQYF.

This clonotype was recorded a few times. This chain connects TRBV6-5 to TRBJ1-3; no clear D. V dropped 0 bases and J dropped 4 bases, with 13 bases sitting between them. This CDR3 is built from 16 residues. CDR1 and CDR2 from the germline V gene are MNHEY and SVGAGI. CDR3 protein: CASSYSPSTIGNTIYF. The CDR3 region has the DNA TGTGCCAGCAGTTACTCTCCGTCAACAATAGGAAACACCATATATTTT.

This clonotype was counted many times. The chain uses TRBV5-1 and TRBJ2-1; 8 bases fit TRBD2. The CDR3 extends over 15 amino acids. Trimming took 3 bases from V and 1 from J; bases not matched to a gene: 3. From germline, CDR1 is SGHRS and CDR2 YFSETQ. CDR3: CASSSAGASYNEQFF. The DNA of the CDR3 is TGCGCCAGCAGCTCAGCGGGGGCGTCCTACAATGAGCAGTTCTTC.

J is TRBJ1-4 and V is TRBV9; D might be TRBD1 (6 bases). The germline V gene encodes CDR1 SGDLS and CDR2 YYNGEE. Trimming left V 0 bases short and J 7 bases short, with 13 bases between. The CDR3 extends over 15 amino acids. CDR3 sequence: CASSVAGGGSEKLFF. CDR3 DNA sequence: TGTGCCAGCAGCGTAGCTGGAGGGGGGAGTGAAAAACTGTTTTTT.

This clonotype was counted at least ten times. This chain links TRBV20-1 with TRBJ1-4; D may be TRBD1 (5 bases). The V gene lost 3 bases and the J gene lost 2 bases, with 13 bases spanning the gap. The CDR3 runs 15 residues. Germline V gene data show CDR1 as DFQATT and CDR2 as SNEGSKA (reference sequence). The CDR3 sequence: CSARTGAVTNEKLFF. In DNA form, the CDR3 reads TGCAGTGCTAGGACCGGGGCTGTGACTAATGAAAAACTGTTTTTT.